Sequencing of this TCR beta chain was carried out in a study of cytomegalovirus exposure and HLA in healthy donors. CDR1 MNHEY and CDR2 SMNVEV come from the germline V gene (reference sequence). The CDR3 loop spans 13 amino acids. V lost 8 bases, J lost 3 bases, and 3 bases stayed unmatched. Donors were nominally healthy when sampled, though unrecorded immune exposures were likely. PCR involved 60 Vbeta and 13 Jbeta primers. This table comes from immunoSEQ multiplex PCR, and its TCRdb copy is limited to in-frame clones, with some not included. The profile shows some 180,000 clones, about 79% of them singletons.

What was sequenced was PBMCs. The rearrangement uses TRBV27 and TRBJ2-7; TRBD2 aligns across 11 bases. The receptor was derived from a girl aged 2-10 years in good health and CMV-seropositive. The CDR3 is CASRLAGHYEQYF. In DNA, the CDR3 is TGTGCCAGCCGACTAGCGGGACACTACGAGCAGTACTTC.